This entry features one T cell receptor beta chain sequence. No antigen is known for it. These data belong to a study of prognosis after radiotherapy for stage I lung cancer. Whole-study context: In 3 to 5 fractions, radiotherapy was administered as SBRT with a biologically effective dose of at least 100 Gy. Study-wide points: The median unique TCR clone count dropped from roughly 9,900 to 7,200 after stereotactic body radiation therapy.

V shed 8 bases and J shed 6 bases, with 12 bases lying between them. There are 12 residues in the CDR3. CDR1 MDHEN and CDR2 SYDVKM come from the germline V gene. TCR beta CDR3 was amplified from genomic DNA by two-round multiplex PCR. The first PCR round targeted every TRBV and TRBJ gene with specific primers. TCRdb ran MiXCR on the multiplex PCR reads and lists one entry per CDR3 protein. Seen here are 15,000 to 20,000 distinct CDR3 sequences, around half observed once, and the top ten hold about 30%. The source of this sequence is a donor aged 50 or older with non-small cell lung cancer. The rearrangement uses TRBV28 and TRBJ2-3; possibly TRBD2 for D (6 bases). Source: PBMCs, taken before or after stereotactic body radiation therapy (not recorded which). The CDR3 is CASSGSPDTQYF. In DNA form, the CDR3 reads TGTGCCAGCTCCGGGAGCCCCGATACGCAGTATTTT.